The next 21 T cell receptor beta chains were all read from a single sample in a study of cytomegalovirus exposure and HLA in healthy donors listed by TCRdb under 2017. The method was the immunoSEQ multiplex PCR assay. For the multiplex PCR, a mixture combining 60 forward primers for TCR Vbeta segments and 13 reverse primers for TCR Jbeta segments was used. TCRdb stores this immuneACCESS table with in-frame sequences only. Part of the clones is absent; in the studies checked, under half of the shortfall reflects unresolved V genes, and no reason is known for the rest. The table for this sample lists some 180,000 clones; more than 65% of them were counted only once. The top ten constitute 2.5% of the sample. Sequenced material: PBMCs. Source of these receptors: a woman under 40 in good health and CMV-seropositive.

The chain carries TRBV5-4 and TRBJ1-5; possible D gene TRBD1, 6 bases. Trimming shortened V by 0 bases and J by 4 bases, and 14 bases separated the two germline ends. Germline loops: CDR1 SGHNT, CDR2 YYREEE (reference sequence). This CDR3 contains 16 residues. The CDR3 is CASSLGGGAGNQPQHF. The DNA of the CDR3 is TGTGCCAGCAGCTTGGGAGGGGGGGCAGGGAATCAGCCCCAGCATTTT.

This clone is a singleton in its sample. The chain links TRBV9 to TRBJ2-5; no firm D call. The J call may be in error: the DNA end matches TRBJ2-7 better. The germline gives CDR1 SGDLS, CDR2 YYNGEE. This CDR3 spans 14 amino acids. As DNA, the CDR3 is TGTGCCAGCAGCGAAAGTCACAGCTTCTACGAGCAGTACTTC. It encodes CASSESHSFYEQYF.

The chain uses TRBV9 and TRBJ2-5; 7 positions match TRBD2. Unmatched junction bases numbered 7, after V lost 0 bases and J lost 5 bases. Looked up from germline, CDR1 is SGDLS and CDR2 is YYNGEE. The length of the CDR3 is 15 residues. Here the CDR3 reads CASSVVGGVGETQYF. DNA for the CDR3: TGTGCCAGCAGCGTAGTGGGGGGGGTAGGGGAGACCCAGTACTTC. Full variable domain (rest looked up from reference TRBV9 and TRBJ2-5): DSGVTQTPKHLITATGQRVTLRCSPRSGDLSVYWYQQSLDQGLQFLIQYYNGEERAKGNILERFSAQQFPDLHSELNLSSLELGDSALYFCASSVVGGVGETQYFGPGTRLLVL.

This sequence joins TRBV6-5 and TRBJ2-3, with 7 bases that match TRBD2. The CDR3 sequence is 15 residues long. The germline V gene has CDR1 MNHEY and CDR2 SVGAGI. Trimming removed 6 bases from V and 2 bases from J; junction bases left unmatched: 8. CDR3 sequence reads: CASSRGDYSTDTQYF. For the CDR3, the DNA is TGTGCCAGCAGCCGAGGGGACTACTCCACAGATACGCAGTATTTT.

In its sample, this clone was seen once. The chain recombines TRBV7-2 with TRBJ1-5; tentative D call: TRBD1 (6 bases). V gave up 5 bases and J gave up 6 bases, with 11 bases separating them. CDR3 size: 13 residues. Germline CDR1 SGHTA, CDR2 FQGNSA. The CDR3 region has the DNA TGTGCCAGCAGCACCACAGGGTCTCAGCCCCAGCATTTT. Protein product: CASSTTGSQPQHF.

The chain has TRBV18 and TRBJ2-4; no reliable D call. The V end was cut by 1 base, the J end by 0 bases, with 16 bases between. Per germline, CDR1 KGHSH and CDR2 LQKENI. This CDR3 region has 18 residues. The chain's CDR3 is CASSPLRAGPIAKNIQYF. The CDR3, as DNA: TGTGCCAGCTCACCACTTCGAGCAGGTCCCATAGCCAAAAACATTCAGTACTTC.

This clone has just one count. V gene TRBV11-3 combines with J gene TRBJ2-3, with no clear D. CDR3 length: 12 residues. Germline CDR1 is SGHNT and CDR2 is YENEEA. Trimming shortened V by 0 bases and J by 8 bases, and 6 bases separated the two germline ends. DNA of the CDR3: TGTGCCAGCAGCTTAGATAGAGCTACGCAGTATTTT. This gives the protein CASSLDRATQYF.

J is TRBJ1-6 and V is TRBV5-1, with a possible D match to TRBD1 (6 bases). V shed 0 bases and J shed 10 bases, with 17 bases lying between them. The V gene's germline CDR1 is SGHRS and CDR2 YFSETQ. This CDR3 is built from 16 residues. The CDR3 DNA sequence: TGCGCCAGCAGCTTGGGGGCGGGGGGCCTGGGGTCACCCCTCCACTTT. Translation gives CASSLGAGGLGSPLHF.

This chain joins TRBV6-5 and TRBJ2-3; TRBD2 might be the D (5 bases). The germline V and J ends were trimmed by 8 bases and 1 base, with 13 bases remaining between them. Looked up from germline, CDR1 is MNHEY and CDR2 is SVGAGI. The CDR3 is 14 amino acids. CDR3 in amino acids: CASGRAGGTDTQYF. The CDR3, as DNA: TGTGCCAGCGGTCGGGCGGGTGGCACAGATACGCAGTATTTT.

The chain links TRBV6-9 to TRBJ1-2; TRBD1 aligns across 9 bases. The germline V gene has CDR1 MNHGY and CDR2 SVAAGI. With V trimmed by 3 bases and J by 1 base, 3 bases remained unmatched. The CDR3 has 15 amino acids. CDR3 region: CASSYGQGRNYGYTF. CDR3 sequence (DNA): TGTGCCAGCAGTTACGGACAGGGGCGTAACTATGGCTACACCTTC.

This chain links TRBV14 with TRBJ1-6; tentatively, D is TRBD1 (6 bases). The CDR3 runs to 13 residues. Trimming removed 5 bases from V and 8 bases from J, with 10 bases in between. The germline V gene encodes CDR1 SGHDN and CDR2 FVKESK. The CDR3 reads CASSTGMHSPLHF. The CDR3 DNA sequence: TGTGCCAGCAGCACAGGGATGCATTCACCCCTCCACTTT.

Note on this clone: The conserved phenylalanine or tryptophan normally closing the CDR3 is absent here, so this likely arose from a read error. Because the CDR3's place on the DNA is in doubt, the DNA is left out and the CDR3 is given as listed by TCRdb. The genes are TRBV3-2 and TRBJ2-7; TRBD2 is taken as the D call from the table, unchecked against the DNA. TRBV3-2 is tagged as a pseudogene. Inclusive of both ends, the CDR3 amounts to 8 amino acids. The CDR3 here is CASAPLSS.

The rearrangement links TRBV27 to TRBJ2-1, with 7 positions matching TRBD1. This CDR3 is built from 13 residues. Germline assignment: CDR1 MNHEY and CDR2 SMNVEV (reference sequence). Trimming took 6 bases from V and 9 from J; bases not matched to a gene: 8. CDR3 amino acids: CASRQDRLLEQFF. The CDR3 DNA is TGTGCCAGCAGACAGGACAGGCTTCTTGAGCAGTTCTTC.

The rearrangement uses TRBV28 and TRBJ1-1, with D unclear. The CDR3 totals 13 residues. The ends were cut back, 4 bases at V and 2 bases at J, with 8 bases in the middle. In germline, CDR1 is MDHEN, CDR2 SYDVKM. CDR3 region: CASSSPINTEAFF. CDR3 nucleotides: TGTGCCAGCAGTTCCCCAATCAACACTGAAGCTTTCTTT.

This clone has just a few counts. In DNA, the CDR3 is TGCGCCAGCAGCCACCTCTTAGCGGGGGGATTCTACAATGAGCAGTTCTTC. Its translation is CASSHLLAGGFYNEQFF. The chain recombines TRBV4-1 with TRBJ2-1; 10 positions match TRBD2. Germline CDR1 reads MGHRA; CDR2 reads YSYEKL. The CDR3 length is 17 residues. V lost 3 bases and J lost 3; bases outside the gene matches: 8.

J is TRBJ1-5 and V is TRBV4-2, with unresolved D. V lost 4 bases to trimming and J lost 2 bases, with 9 bases between them. CDR1 and CDR2 from the germline V gene are LGHNA and YNFKEQ. The CDR3 sequence is 14 residues long. The CDR3 coding sequence is TGTGCCAGCAGCCCCCGGGGAGGCAATCAGCCCCAGCATTTT. Translating it yields CASSPRGGNQPQHF.

This clone has just one count. This chain links TRBV4-3 with TRBJ1-6; D is ambiguous. The CDR3 extends over 15 amino acids. Germline values: CDR1 LGHNA, CDR2 YSLEER. Trimming removed 0 bases from V and 7 bases from J, with 10 bases in between. For the CDR3, the DNA is TGCGCCAGCAGCCAAGAACCACTTCACAATTCACCCCTCCACTTT. Protein sequence: CASSQEPLHNSPLHF.

This chain links TRBV4-1 with TRBJ1-3; TRBD1 aligns across 7 bases. CDR3 length: 16 amino acids. From germline, CDR1 is MGHRA and CDR2 YSYEKL. After removal of 4 bases from V and 1 base from J, the junction contained 7 bases not matched to a gene. The CDR3 reads CASSPGQAWSGNTIYF. The DNA of the CDR3 is TGCGCCAGCAGCCCCGGACAGGCTTGGTCTGGAAACACCATATATTTT.

J is TRBJ2-7 and V is TRBV6-5; D not resolved. The CDR3 loop spans 15 amino acids. Trimming took 6 bases from V and 2 from J, leaving 17 bases between them. Germline V gene sequence: CDR1 MNHEY, CDR2 SVGAGI. The CDR3 sequence is CASSKTTPFPYEQYF. CDR3 nucleotide sequence: TGTGCCAGCAGCAAGACAACTCCTTTCCCCTACGAGCAGTACTTC.

The chain has TRBV28 and TRBJ2-7; 9 positions match TRBD1. V trimming: 5 bases; J trimming: 2 bases; junction bases outside the gene matches: 7. Germline CDR1 reads MDHEN; CDR2 reads SYDVKM. This CDR3 region has 15 residues. The CDR3 region has the DNA TGTGCCAGCAGTGGGCCCAGACAGGGGGCCTACGAGCAGTACTTC. Protein: CASSGPRQGAYEQYF.

This clone has more than one count but fewer than ten. The chain recombines TRBV18 with TRBJ2-5; D is ambiguous. The J call may be faulty, since TRBJ2-7 better matches the DNA end. The germline V gene encodes CDR1 KGHSH and CDR2 LQKENI. The CDR3 loop spans 16 amino acids. CDR3 bases: TGTGCCAGCTCACCCGCCGCCAGGCCCCACTCCTACGAGCAGTACTTC. Amino acid sequence: CASSPAARPHSYEQYF.